A single sample gave rise to the 30 T cell receptor beta chains below, sequenced in a study of cytomegalovirus exposure and HLA in healthy donors. The PCR was carried out with 60 Vbeta primers and 13 Jbeta primers. Libraries were prepared by immunoSEQ multiplex PCR; TCRdb keeps only in-frame clonotypes and omits some of them. Of around 92,000 clones in the sample, about four fifths were seen once. The sequencing input was PBMCs. Every receptor here comes from a female donor in good health and CMV-seropositive.

The chain joins TRBV7-8 to TRBJ2-6; possible D gene TRBD2, 5 bases. The CDR3 spans 19 residues. V lost 1 base and J lost 0, with 16 bases in between. Germline CDR1 SGHVS, CDR2 FQNEAQ. The DNA of the CDR3 is TGTGCCAGCAGCTTAGTAGGTCTAGCTCTCTCCTCTGGGGCCAACGTCCTGACTTTC. Translated: CASSLVGLALSSGANVLTF.

This sequence joins TRBV18 and TRBJ2-1, with 14 positions matching TRBD2. From germline, CDR1 is KGHSH and CDR2 LQKENI. With V trimmed by 2 bases and J by 2 bases, 5 bases remained unmatched. The CDR3 extends over 18 amino acids. CDR3 loop: CASSPRTSGGTAYNEQFF. Here the CDR3 DNA reads TGTGCCAGCTCACCAAGGACTAGCGGGGGGACCGCCTACAATGAGCAGTTCTTC. Variable domain in full (rest from reference TRBV18 and TRBJ2-1): NAGVMQNPRHLVRRRGQEARLRCSPMKGHSHVYWYRQLPEEGLKFMVYLQKENIIDESGMPKERFSAEFPKEGPSILRIQQVVRGDSAAYFCASSPRTSGGTAYNEQFFGPGTRLTVL.

The genes are TRBV2 and TRBJ1-2; a weak D match, TRBD1 (6 bases). CDR1 is SNHLY and CDR2 is FYNNEI in the germline V gene. The V and J ends lost 7 bases and 8 bases respectively, with 14 bases between them. The CDR3 runs 12 residues. In DNA form, the CDR3 reads TGTGCCAGCACCACTGACAGGTCCGGCTACACCTTC. As protein: CASTTDRSGYTF.

The chain is built from TRBV18 and TRBJ2-5; D unresolved. The V gene's germline CDR1 is KGHSH and CDR2 LQKENI. Trimming pared 0 bases from V and 0 bases from J, leaving 8 bases between. The CDR3 loop spans 15 amino acids. CDR3 DNA sequence: TGTGCCAGCTCACCACCGAGGTGGGACCAAGAGACCCAGTACTTC. It yields the protein CASSPPRWDQETQYF.

The chain combines TRBV13 with TRBJ2-3; 10 bases align to TRBD2. The length of the CDR3 is 15 residues. Germline V gene data show CDR1 as PRHDT and CDR2 as FYEKMQ (reference sequence). V dropped 6 bases and J dropped 4; count of bases not matched to a gene: 7. CDR3 sequence: CASRFRAGGSDTQYF. In DNA, the CDR3 is TGTGCCAGCAGGTTCAGAGCGGGGGGGTCAGATACGCAGTATTTT.

The chain carries TRBV2 and TRBJ2-2; 7 nucleotides match TRBD1. CDR1 is SNHLY and CDR2 is FYNNEI in the germline V gene. The V gene end was trimmed by 6 bases and the J gene end by 4 bases; junction bases not matched to a gene: 8. The CDR3 has 15 amino acids. In DNA, the CDR3 is TGTGCCAGCAGGAAGGGGGCTCAAGTCACCGGGGAGCTGTTTTTT. Its translation: CASRKGAQVTGELFF. The full variable domain, completed using reference TRBV2 and TRBJ2-2, is EPEVTQTPSHQVTQMGQEVILRCVPISNHLYFYWYRQILGQKVEFLVSFYNNEISEKSEIFDDQFSVERPDGSNFTLKIRSTKLEDSAMYFCASRKGAQVTGELFFGEGSRLTVL.

This clone appeared once. This chain links TRBV2 with TRBJ2-7, with a tentative D call TRBD2 (6 bases). V gave up 3 bases and J gave up 0 bases, with 9 bases separating them. Germline-derived CDR1 and CDR2 are SNHLY and FYNNEI. The CDR3 extends over 14 amino acids. In nucleotides, the CDR3 is TGTGCCAGCAGTGATCAGGACTACTCCTACGAGCAGTACTTC. Amino acid sequence: CASSDQDYSYEQYF.

The genes are TRBV5-1 and TRBJ2-3; 10 bases match TRBD2. With V trimmed by 4 bases and J by 4 bases, 6 bases remained unmatched. Germline loops: CDR1 SGHRS, CDR2 YFSETQ. CDR3 size: 15 residues. The CDR3 protein is CASSVASGSPDTQYF. DNA of the CDR3: TGCGCCAGCAGCGTCGCTAGCGGGAGCCCAGATACGCAGTATTTT.

The gene calls are TRBV6-1 and TRBJ2-1; the D is unclear. Germline CDR1 is MNHNS and CDR2 is SASEGT. Trimming left V 0 bases short and J 0 bases short, with 9 bases between. The CDR3 totals 16 residues. The CDR3 DNA reads as TGTGCCAGCAGTGAAGCGTATTTCAGCTCCTACAATGAGCAGTTCTTC. It codes for CASSEAYFSSYNEQFF.

The sample holds one count of this clone. The V gene is TRBV28, the J gene TRBJ2-7, with 8 bases fitting TRBD2. Germline values: CDR1 MDHEN, CDR2 SYDVKM. The trim removed 2 bases at V and 2 bases at J, leaving 14 bases unmatched. The CDR3 spans 18 residues. This chain's CDR3 is CASSLLIAPGTRTYEQYF. The CDR3 DNA reads TGTGCCAGCAGTTTACTTATCGCCCCCGGGACTAGAACCTACGAGCAGTACTTC.

V and J are TRBV28 and TRBJ2-7, with 10 bases identical to TRBD1. In germline, CDR1 is MDHEN, CDR2 SYDVKM. CDR3 length equals 16 residues. Trimming took 6 bases from V and 5 from J; bases not matched to a gene: 13. The CDR3: CASSYPTGGVLHEQYF. The CDR3 DNA follows: TGTGCCAGCAGCTACCCGACAGGGGGCGTTCTACACGAGCAGTACTTC.

The gene calls are TRBV7-9 and TRBJ2-1; TRBD2 aligns across 14 bases. Per germline, CDR1 SEHNR and CDR2 FQNEAQ (reference sequence). The CDR3 covers 18 residues. Germline trimming cut 3 bases from V and 7 bases from J; bases unmatched to any gene: 11. This CDR3 reads CASSFSGLAGGLINEQFF. In DNA form, the CDR3 reads TGTGCCAGCAGCTTCTCCGGACTAGCGGGGGGTCTTATAAATGAGCAGTTCTTC. The full variable domain, its missing parts supplied by reference TRBV7-9 and TRBJ2-1, is DTGVSQNPRHKITKRGQNVTFRCDPISEHNRLYWYRQTLGQGPEFLTYFQNEAQLEKSRLLSDRFSAERPKGSFSTLEIQRTEQGDSAMYLCASSFSGLAGGLINEQFFGPGTRLTVL.

This clone was detected only a few times. The likely explanation is a read error, given a far larger clone one base away. The chain carries TRBV7-9 and TRBJ2-3; D is unclear. The CDR3 has 15 amino acids. Per germline, CDR1 SEHNR and CDR2 FQNEAQ (reference sequence). CDR3 loop: CPSSLGLGGTDTQYF. As DNA, the CDR3 is TGTCCCAGCAGCTTAGGCCTGGGCGGCACAGATACGCAGTATTTT.

J is TRBJ2-5 and V is TRBV7-9, with TRBD1 matching over 7 bases. V gave up 5 bases and J gave up 5 bases; unmatched junction bases: 8. Germline V gene data show CDR1 as SEHNR and CDR2 as FQNEAQ (reference sequence). This CDR3 has 14 residues. The CDR3, as DNA: TGTGCCAGCAGCGCACTGAACAGGGGCGAGACCCAGTACTTC. This codes for CASSALNRGETQYF.

V is TRBV5-1 and J is TRBJ2-1, with 10 nucleotides matching TRBD1. This CDR3 contains 15 residues. Trimming took 0 bases from V and 16 from J; bases not matched to a gene: 13. Germline CDR1 and CDR2: SGHRS and YFSETQ. DNA of the CDR3: TGCGCCAGCAGCTTGGGGACAGGGGGGACGGGAGTGGTATTCTTC. The encoded protein is CASSLGTGGTGVVFF. The variable domain in full, with the rest retrieved from reference TRBV5-1 and TRBJ2-1, is KAGVTQTPRYLIKTRGQQVTLSCSPISGHRSVSWYQQTPGQGLQFLFEYFSETQRNKGNFPGRFSGRQFSNSRSEMNVSTLELGDSALYLCASSLGTGGTGVVFFGPGTRLTVL.

The CDR3 DNA sequence: TGTGCCAGCAGTGAAGGGGCAGGGGGTCATAGCAATCAGCCCCAGCATTTT. This translates into CASSEGAGGHSNQPQHF. This chain uses TRBV25-1 with TRBJ1-5, with 7 bases aligning to TRBD1. V gave up 2 bases and J gave up 0 bases; unmatched junction bases: 7. CDR1 is MGHDK and CDR2 is SYGVNS in the germline V gene. The CDR3 has 17 residues.

This clone was observed a single time. The chain couples TRBV5-1 to TRBJ2-1; TRBD2 is a possible D gene (6 bases). Trimming stripped 2 bases from V and 8 bases from J, with 20 bases between. Germline values: CDR1 SGHRS, CDR2 YFSETQ. The CDR3 totals 16 residues. The CDR3 DNA reads as TGCGCCAGCAGCTTCCAGACTAGTCCGGTAGTCGATGAGCAGTTCTTC. It is translated as CASSFQTSPVVDEQFF.

The chain links TRBV5-1 to TRBJ2-3, with 8 bases lining up with TRBD2. With V trimmed by 0 bases and J by 6 bases, 15 bases remained unmatched. Germline loops: CDR1 SGHRS, CDR2 YFSETQ. CDR3 length equals 18 residues. CDR3 coding DNA: TGCGCCAGCAGCTTGGATCACTGGCGAGCGGGGGAATTTGATACGCAGTATTTT. The encoded protein is CASSLDHWRAGEFDTQYF.

The chain carries TRBV5-1 and TRBJ2-5; TRBD2 matches at 10 bases. The DNA end lines up better with TRBJ2-7; the J call may be wrong. Germline V gene data show CDR1 as SGHRS and CDR2 as YFSETQ. The length of the CDR3 is 15 residues. DNA of the CDR3: TGCGCCAGCAGCCCCCGGACTAGCGGCGCCTACGAGCAGTACTTC. Its protein is CASSPRTSGAYEQYF.

The chain combines TRBV19 with TRBJ2-2; 11 bases are a match to TRBD2. Germline loops: CDR1 LNHDA, CDR2 SQIVND (reference sequence). The CDR3 is 17 amino acids. CDR3 DNA sequence: TGTGCTGTCCGCAGACTAGCGGGAAGTACGTTCACCGGGGAGCTGTTTTTT. Translating it yields CAVRRLAGSTFTGELFF.

This clone was seen a few times. This chain connects TRBV4-2 to TRBJ1-1; 7 bases match TRBD1. Germline-derived CDR1 and CDR2 are LGHNA and YNFKEQ. The CDR3 spans 15 residues. Germline trimming cut 0 bases from V and 5 bases from J; bases unmatched to any gene: 6. The CDR3: CASSQESGGYTEAFF. The CDR3 bases are TGTGCCAGCAGCCAAGAATCAGGGGGATATACTGAAGCTTTCTTT.

This chain links TRBV11-2 with TRBJ2-1, with 9 bases fitting TRBD2. In germline, CDR1 is SGHAT, CDR2 FQNNGV. The length of the CDR3 is 15 residues. V gave up 5 bases and J gave up 5 bases; unmatched junction bases: 7. In DNA form, the CDR3 reads TGTGCCAGCAGCAGAGGACTAGCGAGGGACAATGAGCAGTTCTTC. Translating it yields CASSRGLARDNEQFF.

The table lists this clone with a count of one. This chain connects TRBV4-1 to TRBJ2-7; 7 nucleotides line up with TRBD1. CDR1 and CDR2 from the germline V gene are MGHRA and YSYEKL. The CDR3 spans 16 residues. V shed 4 bases and J 0 bases; nucleotides not matched to a gene: 9. CDR3 amino acids: CASSLITGDPSYEQYF. CDR3 DNA sequence: TGCGCCAGCAGCCTAATTACAGGGGATCCCTCCTACGAGCAGTACTTC.

This clone was recorded once. The V call is TRBV29-1, the J call TRBJ1-2; maybe TRBD1 (5 bases). CDR1 SQVTM and CDR2 ANQGSEA come from the germline V gene. V gave up 0 bases and J gave up 5 bases, with 25 bases separating them. The length of the CDR3 is 18 residues. The CDR3 spells CSVEDGKGPTTEGYGYTF. CDR3 DNA: TGCAGCGTTGAAGATGGTAAGGGGCCCACAACTGAAGGGTATGGCTACACCTTC.

This chain uses TRBV2 with TRBJ2-2; 15 positions agree with TRBD2. This CDR3 has 20 residues. Per germline, CDR1 SNHLY and CDR2 FYNNEI. The V segment lost 0 bases and the J segment 0 bases; nucleotides outside the gene matches: 5. For the CDR3, the DNA is TGTGCCAGCAGTGAAGCGATGGGACTAGCGGGGGGCTCGAACACCGGGGAGCTGTTTTTT. Translated, it gives CASSEAMGLAGGSNTGELFF.

This CDR3 is CASSIGREYEQYF. Here the CDR3 DNA reads TGTGCCAGTAGTATCGGGCGGGAGTACGAGCAGTACTTC. The rearrangement joins TRBV19 to TRBJ2-7; TRBD2 matches 7 bases. There are 13 residues in the CDR3. Losses at the gene ends were 3 bases for V and 4 bases for J; bases not matched to a gene: 3. Germline V CDR1 and CDR2: LNHDA, SQIVND (reference sequence).

As for this clone: A read error may produce the germline difference seen at one junction end. V gene TRBV13 combines with J gene TRBJ1-1; D is possibly TRBD1 (6 bases). Germline V gene sequence: CDR1 PRHDT, CDR2 FYEKMQ (reference sequence). This CDR3 has 14 residues. The CDR3 reads CASSLGQRNTEAFF. As DNA, the CDR3 is TGTGCCAGCAGCCTAGGACAGAGGAACACTGAAGCTTTCTTT.

The V gene is TRBV9, the J gene TRBJ2-5; TRBD2 matches at 8 bases. Germline-derived CDR1 and CDR2 are SGDLS and YYNGEE. J gave up 5 bases and V 0 bases, and 6 bases lay outside the gene matches. The CDR3 covers 15 residues. The CDR3 reads CASSVVGRAGETQYF. In DNA form, the CDR3 reads TGTGCCAGCAGCGTAGTCGGGAGGGCCGGGGAGACCCAGTACTTC. The full variable domain, with the rest looked up from reference TRBV9 and TRBJ2-5, is DSGVTQTPKHLITATGQRVTLRCSPRSGDLSVYWYQQSLDQGLQFLIQYYNGEERAKGNILERFSAQQFPDLHSELNLSSLELGDSALYFCASSVVGRAGETQYFGPGTRLLVL.

This clone occurred once. The genes are TRBV7-2 and TRBJ2-1; D remains ambiguous. Trimming cost V 2 bases and J 6 bases, with 5 bases left between them. CDR3 length: 12 residues. Germline assignment: CDR1 SGHTA and CDR2 FQGNSA. In nucleotides, the CDR3 is TGTGCCAGCAGCTTAATAGTCAATGAGCAGTTCTTC. Translation: CASSLIVNEQFF.

This chain uses TRBV4-1 with TRBJ1-1; TRBD1 might be the D (5 bases). The CDR3 runs to 13 residues. Germline V gene sequence: CDR1 MGHRA, CDR2 YSYEKL. Trimming shortened V by 3 bases and J by 8 bases, and 13 bases separated the two germline ends. CDR3 nucleotide sequence: TGCGCCAGCAGCCATGATTTCGGACAAGAAGCTTTCTTT. This sequence encodes CASSHDFGQEAFF.